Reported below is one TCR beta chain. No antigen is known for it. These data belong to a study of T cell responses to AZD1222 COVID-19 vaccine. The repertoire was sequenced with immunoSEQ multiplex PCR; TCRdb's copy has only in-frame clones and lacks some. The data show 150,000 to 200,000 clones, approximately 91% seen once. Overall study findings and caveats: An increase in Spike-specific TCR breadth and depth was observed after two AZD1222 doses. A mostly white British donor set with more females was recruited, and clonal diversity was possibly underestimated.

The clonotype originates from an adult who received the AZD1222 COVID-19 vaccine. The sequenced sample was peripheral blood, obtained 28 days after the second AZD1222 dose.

The CDR3 sequence is CASSLGGTGKNEQFF. For the CDR3, the DNA is TGTGCCAGCAGCTTGGGGGGAACTGGCAAAAATGAGCAGTTCTTC. The V call is TRBV7-2, the J call TRBJ2-1, with D maybe TRBD2 (6 bases). CDR1 and CDR2 (germline): SGHTA, FQGNSA. Trimming took off 3 bases at V and 7 bases at J, with 16 bases between the two ends. CDR3 length: 15 residues. Together with reference TRBV7-2 and TRBJ2-1, the CDR3 gives the full variable domain: GAGVSQSPSNKVTEKGKDVELRCDPISGHTALYWYRQSLGQGLEFLIYFQGNSAPDKSGLPSDRFSAERTGGSVSTLTIQRTQQEDSAVYLCASSLGGTGKNEQFFGPGTRLTVL.